The sequence of this TCR beta chain was determined in a study of T cells in tuberculosis listed by TCRdb under 2018. With regard to the full study: To characterize T cells specific for the mycobacterial lipid antigen glucose monomycolate (GMM), the study used CD1B tetramers together with high-throughput TCR immunosequencing. With approximately nine people per group, a South African clinical cohort compared IGRA-negative adolescents, IGRA-positive adolescents with latent tuberculosis, and adults with active tuberculosis. PBMC from active tuberculosis patients were archived either before standard anti-tuberculosis treatment began or within 7 days of its start.

Study-wide findings and limitations: Clinical samples were chosen by availability of cryopreserved specimens, and active tuberculosis cases were adults while controls were adolescents. The smaller NN-distances were partly driven by shorter CDR3-alpha lengths in active tuberculosis patients, and the difference for TCR-beta did not reach statistical significance. Compared with IGRA-negative controls, TCR-alpha repertoires from active tuberculosis had smaller mean NN-distances to GMM-specific TCRs, which suggests that these TCRs underwent clonal expansion. An accuracy of roughly 84% (AUROC about 0.91) was reached by a classifier using the diverse GMM-specific repertoire, compared with approximately 70% accuracy when GEM motif frequencies were used.

With respect to this clone: Its specific antigen is unknown. No much larger clone exists at a distance of one base, and base qualities are not known.

TCR libraries were generated with the immunoSEQ multiplex PCR assay, using TCR-beta and/or TCR-alpha/delta assays for each sample. Amplified TCR libraries were sequenced on the Illumina high-throughput platform. The study's processing was this. Clustering and dimensionality reduction relied on pairwise TCRdist distances among GMM-specific receptors from T cells that were either sorted ex vivo or expanded in vitro. Each clinical repertoire was assigned a mean NN-distance score, defined as the average TCRdist to the nearest 10% of tetramer-positive reference sequences. GEM TCR motif frequency was computed as the fraction of unique TCRs matching known GEM sequences by V/J usage and CDR3 length. Active tuberculosis was classified by linear discriminant analysis with leave-one-out cross-validation, implemented in scikit-learn. Held by TCRdb, this immuneACCESS table contains in-frame sequences only and omits some clones. Under half of the omission traces to an unresolved V gene where checked; the cause of the rest is unknown. The V and J calls and clone size were taken over from that table, and D and trimming were inferred from the DNA. The sample yields under 45,000 clones; around 90% were counted once. The top ten hold nearly 2.5% of the sample.

CDR1 and CDR2, per the germline V gene, are MGHRA and YSYEKL. V is reduced by 1 base and J by 2 bases, leaving a spacing of 12 bases between them. The CDR3 measures 15 amino acids from cysteine to phenylalanine. Only the CDR3 portion is preserved as DNA: 45 bases, with reading frame beginning at the first base. The intended sense of this specimen's time point label: new active TB diagnosis, blood taken before or within 7 days of starting treatment. The active tuberculosis patients were newly diagnosed, HIV-seronegative South African adults aged 18 years or older. Active tuberculosis was confirmed by positive sputum smear microscopy and/or positive M. tuberculosis culture. Unsorted cryopreserved PBMC were immunosequenced, covering on average roughly 100,000 T cells per clinical donor.

Material: PBMCs, obtained at tuberculosis diagnosis. The sequence derives from an adult with tuberculosis. The chain uses TRBV4-1 and TRBJ2-7; no D segment can be confidently identified. The DNA sequence follows: TGCGCCAGCAGCCAAGGTAGCACAATAGCCTACGAGCAGTACTTC. This translates into CASSQGSTIAYEQYF.